The source of this T cell receptor beta chain is a study of PD-1 blockade in classical Hodgkin lymphoma. The CDR3 runs to 17 residues. Looked up from germline, CDR1 is SEHNR and CDR2 is FQNEAQ (reference sequence). Trimming left V 0 bases short and J 7 bases short, with 20 bases between. Time point noted: cycle 4 day 1 (C4D1), after less than 7 weeks of nivolumab. Exposure to brentuximab vedotin varied, and each patient had relapsed following autologous stem cell transplantation. Using magnetic negative selection, the CD4+ T cells were separated out of thawed PBMCs. TCRdb's table, derived via immunoSEQ multiplex PCR, lists solely in-frame clones and lacks some. The sample has 25,000 to 30,000 clones, over 75% seen once.

The sequence was collected from a human donor with classical Hodgkin lymphoma. The chain employs TRBV7-9 and TRBJ2-3, with TRBD2 as a possible D gene (6 bases). The sequences come from CD4+ T cells from blood, collected before the fourth cycle of nivolumab. CDR3 region: CASSLAVGGSLGNTQYF. In DNA, the CDR3 is TGTGCCAGCAGCTTAGCCGTGGGGGGAAGTCTCGGAAATACGCAGTATTTT.